The 23 T cell receptor beta chains below all came from one sample that was sequenced in a study of shared clonotypes between healthy human individuals. The method was immunoSEQ multiplex PCR; TCRdb's version includes in-frame clones alone and lacks a portion of them. Among approximately 1.9 million clones listed, 93% were seen once. Naive CD8 cells lacked CD45RO and underwent positive selection for CCR7, leaving out terminally differentiated effector memory CD45RA+ cells. Sequencing was carried out using naive CD8+ T cells from PBMCs. These receptors all stem from a man between 18 and 29 years old in good health. Some clones in this sample may be carry-over from other donors' samples.

For this clone: This same CDR3 is encoded by further DNA sequences in the sample. The rearrangement links TRBV7-9 to TRBJ2-7; 7 bases fit TRBD2. Germline CDR1 reads SEHNR; CDR2 reads FQNEAQ (reference sequence). CDR3 length: 13 residues. The V segment lost 5 bases and the J segment 3 bases; nucleotides outside the gene matches: 4. The chain's CDR3 is CASSPGGYYEQYF. The CDR3 DNA reads TGTGCCAGCAGCCCGGGGGGATACTACGAGCAGTACTTC.

The V gene is TRBV7-9, the J gene TRBJ2-3, with D perhaps matching TRBD2 (6 bases). Germline CDR1 is SEHNR and CDR2 is FQNEAQ (reference sequence). V was cut by 5 bases and J by 0 bases, with 18 bases left in between. The CDR3 length is 17 residues. CDR3 amino acids: CASSPFYTGVSTDTQYF. CDR3 DNA sequence: TGTGCCAGCAGCCCATTTTATACGGGGGTTAGCACAGATACGCAGTATTTT.

This chain joins TRBV7-8 and TRBJ2-3; D is perhaps TRBD2 (6 bases). Trimming took off 3 bases at V and 2 bases at J, with 15 bases between the two ends. CDR1 SGHVS and CDR2 FQNEAQ come from the germline V gene. The CDR3 is made up of 16 amino acids. CDR3 amino acids: CASSFRAGTNTDTQYF. The CDR3 DNA reads as TGTGCCAGCAGCTTTCGTGCGGGAACTAACACAGATACGCAGTATTTT.

This chain links TRBV19 with TRBJ1-2; maybe TRBD1 (6 bases). CDR1 and CDR2 (germline): LNHDA, SQIVND (reference sequence). This CDR3 region has 14 residues. V was cut by 5 bases and J by 7 bases, with 17 bases left in between. The CDR3: CASSGFEGGPGYTF. The CDR3 DNA follows: TGTGCCAGTAGTGGCTTCGAGGGGGGCCCTGGCTACACCTTC.

This chain links TRBV28 with TRBJ1-1, with 11 bases aligning to TRBD1. Trimming took 3 bases from V and 1 from J; bases not matched to a gene: 4. Per the germline V gene, CDR1 is MDHEN and CDR2 is SYDVKM. The CDR3 spans 16 residues. As DNA, the CDR3 is TGTGCCAGCAGTTTCCCGGGGACAGGGGGGAACACTGAAGCTTTCTTT. It yields the protein CASSFPGTGGNTEAFF.

The V gene is TRBV29-1, the J gene TRBJ2-1, with 11 positions matching TRBD2. Germline values: CDR1 SQVTM, CDR2 ANQGSEA. The CDR3 is 13 residues long. V gave up 4 bases and J gave up 8 bases; unmatched junction bases: 4. CDR3 amino acids: CSVGLAGTDEQFF. Written as DNA, the CDR3 is TGCAGCGTTGGACTAGCGGGGACCGATGAGCAGTTCTTC.

This chain joins TRBV7-9 and TRBJ1-1, with no clear D. The V end lost 4 bases, the J end lost 1 base, and 13 bases lay between the germline ends. The germline V gene encodes CDR1 SEHNR and CDR2 FQNEAQ (reference sequence). The CDR3 loop spans 15 amino acids. The CDR3 loop reads CASSSAMGWNTEAFF. As DNA, the CDR3 is TGTGCCAGCAGCTCGGCTATGGGTTGGAACACTGAAGCTTTCTTT.

The rearrangement joins TRBV14 to TRBJ2-1, with 10 bases that match TRBD2. Per germline, CDR1 SGHDN and CDR2 FVKESK. Trimming cost V 5 bases and J 9 bases; bases outside gene matches: 10. This CDR3 has 15 amino acids. CDR3 region: CASSSPRAGGGEQFF. DNA for the CDR3: TGTGCCAGCAGCTCCCCGAGAGCGGGAGGGGGTGAGCAGTTCTTC.

This rearrangement joins TRBV9 to TRBJ2-2; 7 bases align to TRBD1. This CDR3 region has 15 residues. The germline CDR1 and CDR2 sequences are SGDLS and YYNGEE. Unmatched junction bases numbered 5, after V lost 4 bases and J lost 2 bases. In DNA, the CDR3 is TGTGCCAGCAGCTCTCGACAGGGAAACACCGGGGAGCTGTTTTTT. It is translated as CASSSRQGNTGELFF.

J is TRBJ2-5 and V is TRBV11-2; TRBD1 aligns across 8 bases. This CDR3 has 14 residues. The germline V gene encodes CDR1 SGHAT and CDR2 FQNNGV. V lost 5 bases, J lost 4 bases, and 6 bases stayed unmatched. In nucleotides, the CDR3 is TGTGCCAGCAGCCGACAGGGGACCTCAGAGACCCAGTACTTC. Its protein is CASSRQGTSETQYF.

V gene TRBV9 combines with J gene TRBJ2-3, with TRBD2 identical over 12 bases. The CDR3 has 17 amino acids. The V segment lost 3 bases and the J segment 0 bases; nucleotides outside the gene matches: 5. The germline V gene encodes CDR1 SGDLS and CDR2 YYNGEE. The CDR3 sequence: CASSGTSGTHSTDTQYF. CDR3 bases: TGTGCCAGCAGCGGGACTAGCGGGACTCATAGCACAGATACGCAGTATTTT.

The chain carries TRBV27 and TRBJ2-1; 8 bases are a match to TRBD2. The CDR3 is 15 residues long. Germline CDR1 is MNHEY and CDR2 is SMNVEV (reference sequence). Trimming removed 5 bases from V and 2 bases from J; junction bases left unmatched: 5. The CDR3 DNA sequence: TGTGCCAGCAGTCCCCCGGGACTAGCCTACAATGAGCAGTTCTTC. Protein sequence: CASSPPGLAYNEQFF.

This sequence joins TRBV13 and TRBJ2-7, with 10 bases that match TRBD1. Germline-derived CDR1 and CDR2 are PRHDT and FYEKMQ (reference sequence). The CDR3 has 15 amino acids. The V and J ends lost 5 bases and 5 bases, in that order; junction bases with no gene match: 9. The CDR3 nucleotides are TGTGCCAGCAGCGTAACGGGACAGGGGTGGCACGAGCAGTACTTC. Translating it yields CASSVTGQGWHEQYF.

The chain couples TRBV5-6 to TRBJ1-1, with a possible D match to TRBD1 (5 bases). The length of the CDR3 is 16 residues. The germline gives CDR1 SGHDT, CDR2 YYEEEE. V lost 5 bases and J lost 3, with 20 bases in between. CDR3 DNA: TGTGCCAGCAGATCCGGGACGGATATATCGGACACTGAAGCTTTCTTT. This codes for CASRSGTDISDTEAFF. Drawing the rest from reference TRBV5-6 and TRBJ1-1, the complete variable domain is DAGVTQSPTHLIKTRGQQVTLRCSPKSGHDTVSWYQQALGQGPQFIFQYYEEEERQRGNFPDRFSGHQFPNYSSELNVNALLLGDSALYLCASRSGTDISDTEAFFGQGTRLTVV.

The genes are TRBV11-2 and TRBJ2-1, with 11 bases that match TRBD1. The V gene end was trimmed by 5 bases and the J gene end by 8 bases; junction bases not matched to a gene: 8. CDR3 length equals 15 residues. The germline V gene has CDR1 SGHAT and CDR2 FQNNGV. CDR3 DNA: TGTGCCAGCAGCACAGGACAGGGGGCTTCGGATGAGCAGTTCTTC. It specifies CASSTGQGASDEQFF.

The chain is built from TRBV12-5 and TRBJ2-5; tentatively, D is TRBD2 (5 bases). The CDR3 consists of 17 residues. The V end lost 0 bases, the J end lost 5 bases, and 19 bases lay between the germline ends. From germline, CDR1 is LGHNT and CDR2 FRNRAP. In DNA, the CDR3 is TGTGCTAGTGGTTTGGTGGAGGAAGGGATGGTGTGGGAGACCCAGTACTTC. Its protein is CASGLVEEGMVWETQYF.

The rearrangement joins TRBV9 to TRBJ2-1, with D perhaps TRBD2 (7 bases). Trimming removed 6 bases from V and 8 bases from J, with 15 bases in between. CDR1 and CDR2 from the germline V gene are SGDLS and YYNGEE. The CDR3 has 13 residues. The CDR3 bases are TGTGCCAGCACCATAGACGGGGGGCATGAGCAGTTCTTC. Its protein product is CASTIDGGHEQFF.

Notes on this clone: Other nucleotide sequences in the sample specify the same CDR3. The J gene is TRBJ2-1, the V gene TRBV27; D possibly corresponds to TRBD2 (6 bases). The CDR3 covers 15 residues. Trimming stripped 2 bases from V and 0 bases from J, with 8 bases between. The germline V gene encodes CDR1 MNHEY and CDR2 SMNVEV (reference sequence). CDR3 DNA: TGTGCCAGCAGTTTAGCGGGAATCTCCTACAATGAGCAGTTCTTC. Protein sequence: CASSLAGISYNEQFF.

In its sample, this clone was seen once. The chain employs TRBV4-1 and TRBJ2-1, with TRBD2 matching over 7 bases. The CDR3 contains 13 residues. Germline V gene data show CDR1 as MGHRA and CDR2 as YSYEKL. V shed 2 bases, J shed 8 bases, and the junction held 3 bases outside the gene matches. The DNA of the CDR3 is TGCGCCAGCAGCCAACGACTAGCCGATGAGCAGTTCTTC. Translating gives CASSQRLADEQFF.

This clone was seen only a few times. This rearrangement joins TRBV9 to TRBJ1-1; the D gene is possibly TRBD1 (5 bases). V was cut by 4 bases and J by 3 bases, with 13 bases left in between. The CDR3 totals 14 residues. Germline V gene lookup returns CDR1 SGDLS and CDR2 YYNGEE. The DNA of the CDR3 is TGTGCCAGCAGCCCACAGTCGGGGCACACTGAAGCTTTCTTT. It specifies CASSPQSGHTEAFF. The variable domain in full, with the rest retrieved from reference TRBV9 and TRBJ1-1, is DSGVTQTPKHLITATGQRVTLRCSPRSGDLSVYWYQQSLDQGLQFLIQYYNGEERAKGNILERFSAQQFPDLHSELNLSSLELGDSALYFCASSPQSGHTEAFFGQGTRLTVV.

V is TRBV30 and J is TRBJ2-1, with 9 bases aligning to TRBD2. J was trimmed by 4 bases and V by 3 bases; bases with no gene match: 7. Germline CDR1 and CDR2: GTSNPN and SVGIG (reference sequence). The CDR3 has 15 residues. The CDR3 DNA reads TGTGCCTGGAGAACCGGGACTAGCCAATACAATGAGCAGTTCTTC. It is translated as CAWRTGTSQYNEQFF. The variable domain in full, completed from reference TRBV30 and TRBJ2-1, reads SQTIHQWPATLVQPVGSPLSLECTVEGTSNPNLYWYRQAAGRGLQLLFYSVGIGQISSEVPQNLSASRPQDRQFILSSKKLLLSDSGFYLCAWRTGTSQYNEQFFGPGTRLTVL.

This clone was detected once. The gene calls are TRBV5-3 and TRBJ2-3, with TRBD2 identical over 9 bases. TRBV5-3 is treated as an ORF (open reading frame) with a function not yet certain. The CDR3 runs 14 residues. V dropped 5 bases and J dropped 2; count of bases not matched to a gene: 3. The CDR3 nucleotides read TGTGCCAGAAGGGGACTAGCAGACACAGATACGCAGTATTTT. Translation gives CARRGLADTDTQYF.

Concerning this clone itself: The identical CDR3 is also encoded by other nucleotide sequences in the sample. The V and J genes are TRBV28 and TRBJ1-5; D remains ambiguous. CDR1 is MDHEN, CDR2 SYDVKM, per germline. The CDR3 sequence is 13 residues long. V was cut by 3 bases and J by 3 bases, with 6 bases left in between. CDR3: CASSFDLNQPQHF. In nucleotides, the CDR3 is TGTGCCAGCAGTTTTGACCTCAATCAGCCCCAGCATTTT.